The clone carrying this T cell receptor (beta chain) was recorded at least ten times. Its cognate antigen is unknown. Time point of the sample: healthy volunteer bleed at 2 weeks. The total RNA was obtained from whole blood that was not fractionated. These data originate in a study of human T cells and chemical hapten exposure. For the library, individual cDNA molecules each received unique molecular identifiers. In the authors' methods: Per sample, the median was approximately 96,000 TCRs, with values from roughly 25,000 to 750,000. TCRdb reanalysed the RACE reads using MiXCR and keeps one entry per CDR3 protein. TCRdb's processing, not the authors', yielded these V and J calls. The sample includes about 50,000 distinct CDR3 sequences, about 4.5% of them seen just once. The germline CDR1 and CDR2 sequences are SGHRS and YFSETQ. CDR3 size: 12 residues. V lost 3 bases and J lost 10, with 13 bases in between.

General study findings and limits: Among TCRs, those above 1 in 1000 frequency were unaffected by DPC sensitization.

V gene TRBV5-1 combines with J gene TRBJ1-1; D may be TRBD1 (5 bases). The sample consisted of whole blood. This clonotype originated in a female donor in good health. Some clones in this sample may be carry-over from other donors' samples. CDR3 DNA: TGCGCCAGCAGCTCAGAATTCGGGGGAGCTTTCTTT. It is translated as CASSSEFGGAFF.